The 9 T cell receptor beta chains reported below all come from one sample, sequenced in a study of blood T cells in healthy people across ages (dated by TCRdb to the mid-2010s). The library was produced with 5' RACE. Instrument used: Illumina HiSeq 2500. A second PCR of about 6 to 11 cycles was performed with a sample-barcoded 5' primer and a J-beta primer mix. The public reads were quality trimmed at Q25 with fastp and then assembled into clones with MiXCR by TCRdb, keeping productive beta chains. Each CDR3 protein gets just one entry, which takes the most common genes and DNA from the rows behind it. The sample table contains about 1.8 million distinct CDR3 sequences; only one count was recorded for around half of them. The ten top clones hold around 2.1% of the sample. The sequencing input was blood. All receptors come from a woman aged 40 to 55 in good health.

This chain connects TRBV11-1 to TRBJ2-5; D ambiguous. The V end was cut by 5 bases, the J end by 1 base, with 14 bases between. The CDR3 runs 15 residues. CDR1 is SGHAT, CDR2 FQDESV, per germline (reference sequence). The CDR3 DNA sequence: TGTGCCAGCAGCATTACCGCAGTCTCCCAAGAGACCCAGTACTTC. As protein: CASSITAVSQETQYF. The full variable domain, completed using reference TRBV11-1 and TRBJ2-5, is EAEVAQSPRYKITEKSQAVAFWCDPISGHATLYWYRQILGQGPELLVQFQDESVVDDSQLPKDRFSAERLKGVDSTLKIQPAELGDSAMYLCASSITAVSQETQYFGPGTRLLVL.

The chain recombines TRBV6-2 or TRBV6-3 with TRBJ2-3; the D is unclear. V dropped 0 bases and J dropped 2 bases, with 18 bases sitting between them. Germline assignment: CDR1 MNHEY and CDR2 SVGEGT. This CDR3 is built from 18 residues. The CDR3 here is CASSYSSGRSRLTDTQYF. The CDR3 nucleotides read TGTGCCAGCAGTTACTCGAGTGGTCGGTCCAGACTCACAGATACGCAGTATTTT.

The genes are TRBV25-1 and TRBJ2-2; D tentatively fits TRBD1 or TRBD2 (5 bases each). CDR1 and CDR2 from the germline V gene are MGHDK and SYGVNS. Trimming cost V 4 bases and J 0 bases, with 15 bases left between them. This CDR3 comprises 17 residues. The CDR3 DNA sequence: TGTGCCAGCAGTGGGGTCTCGGGACCAACGAACACCGGGGAGCTGTTTTTT. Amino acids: CASSGVSGPTNTGELFF.

CDR3 coding DNA: TGCGCCAGCAGCTTGGGAAGACAGGGAGGCACCTATGGCTACACCTTC. Amino acid sequence: CASSLGRQGGTYGYTF. The V gene is TRBV5-1, the J gene TRBJ1-2, with 7 bases lining up with TRBD1. CDR3 length equals 16 residues. Trimming cost V 0 bases and J 4 bases; bases outside gene matches: 9. Germline V gives CDR1 SGHRS, CDR2 YFSETQ.

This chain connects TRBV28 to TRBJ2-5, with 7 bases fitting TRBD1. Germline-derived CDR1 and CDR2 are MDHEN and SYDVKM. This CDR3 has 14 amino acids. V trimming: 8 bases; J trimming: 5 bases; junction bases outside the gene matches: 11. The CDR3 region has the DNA TGTGCCAGCCGGAGAGAGGGGGCAGTTGAGACCCAGTACTTC. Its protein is CASRREGAVETQYF.

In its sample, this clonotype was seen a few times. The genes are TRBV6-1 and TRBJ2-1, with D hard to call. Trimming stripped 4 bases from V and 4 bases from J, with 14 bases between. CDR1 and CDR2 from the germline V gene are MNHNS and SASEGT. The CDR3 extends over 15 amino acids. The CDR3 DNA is TGTGCCAGCAGTGTTCGGACCAGCATATACAATGAGCAGTTCTTC. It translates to CASSVRTSIYNEQFF.

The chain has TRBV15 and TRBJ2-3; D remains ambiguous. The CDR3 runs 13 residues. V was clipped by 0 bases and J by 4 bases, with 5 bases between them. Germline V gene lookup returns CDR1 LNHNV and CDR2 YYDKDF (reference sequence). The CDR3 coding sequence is TGTGCCACCAGCAGAGATATGTCAGATACGCAGTATTTT. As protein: CATSRDMSDTQYF.

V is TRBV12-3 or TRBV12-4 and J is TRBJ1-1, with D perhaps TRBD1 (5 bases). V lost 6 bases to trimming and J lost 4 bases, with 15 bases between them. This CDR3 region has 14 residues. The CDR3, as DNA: TGTGCCAGCAGCCCAGGGCTGGGGAGCACTGAAGCTTTCTTT. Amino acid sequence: CASSPGLGSTEAFF.

The CDR3 protein is CASSESPGATPYEQYF. The CDR3 DNA reads TGTGCCAGCAGTGAGAGCCCAGGGGCGACCCCCTACGAGCAGTACTTC. The rearrangement uses TRBV2 and TRBJ2-7; TRBD1 might be the D (6 bases). Per the germline V gene, CDR1 is SNHLY and CDR2 is FYNNEI. Trimming removed 3 bases from V and 2 bases from J, with 17 bases in between. The CDR3 is 16 amino acids.